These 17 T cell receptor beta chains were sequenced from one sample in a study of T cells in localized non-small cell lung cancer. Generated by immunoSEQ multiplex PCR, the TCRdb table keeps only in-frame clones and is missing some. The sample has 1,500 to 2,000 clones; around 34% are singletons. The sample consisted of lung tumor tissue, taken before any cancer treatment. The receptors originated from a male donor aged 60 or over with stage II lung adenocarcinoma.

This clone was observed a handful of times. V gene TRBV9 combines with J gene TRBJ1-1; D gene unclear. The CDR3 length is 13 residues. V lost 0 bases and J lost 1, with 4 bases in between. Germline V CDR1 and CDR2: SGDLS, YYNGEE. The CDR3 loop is CASSVEPNTEAFF. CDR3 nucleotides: TGTGCCAGCAGCGTAGAACCGAACACTGAAGCTTTCTTT. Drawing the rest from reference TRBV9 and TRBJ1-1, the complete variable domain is DSGVTQTPKHLITATGQRVTLRCSPRSGDLSVYWYQQSLDQGLQFLIQYYNGEERAKGNILERFSAQQFPDLHSELNLSSLELGDSALYFCASSVEPNTEAFFGQGTRLTVV.

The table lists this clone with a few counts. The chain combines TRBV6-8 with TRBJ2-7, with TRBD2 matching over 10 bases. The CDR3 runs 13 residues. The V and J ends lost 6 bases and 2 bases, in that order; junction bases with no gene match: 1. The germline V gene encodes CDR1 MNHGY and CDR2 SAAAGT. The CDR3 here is CASRGLATYEQYF. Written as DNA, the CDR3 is TGTGCCAGCAGGGGACTAGCGACCTACGAGCAGTACTTC.

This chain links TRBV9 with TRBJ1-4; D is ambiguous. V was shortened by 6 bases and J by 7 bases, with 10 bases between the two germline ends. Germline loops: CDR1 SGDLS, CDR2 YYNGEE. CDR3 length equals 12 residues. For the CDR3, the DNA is TGTGCCAGCATCGGGGATGGTGAAAAACTGTTTTTT. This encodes CASIGDGEKLFF.

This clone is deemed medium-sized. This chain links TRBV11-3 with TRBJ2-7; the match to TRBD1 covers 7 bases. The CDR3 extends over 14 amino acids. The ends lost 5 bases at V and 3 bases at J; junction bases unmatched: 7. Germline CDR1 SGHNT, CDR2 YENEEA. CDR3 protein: CASSPGGSRYEQYF. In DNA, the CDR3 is TGTGCCAGCAGCCCAGGGGGTAGTCGCTACGAGCAGTACTTC. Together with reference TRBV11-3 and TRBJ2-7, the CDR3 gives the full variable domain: EAGVVQSPRYKIIEKKQPVAFWCNPISGHNTLYWYLQNLGQGPELLIRYENEEAVDDSQLPKDRFSAERLKGVDSTLKIQPAELGDSAVYLCASSPGGSRYEQYFGPGTRLTVT.

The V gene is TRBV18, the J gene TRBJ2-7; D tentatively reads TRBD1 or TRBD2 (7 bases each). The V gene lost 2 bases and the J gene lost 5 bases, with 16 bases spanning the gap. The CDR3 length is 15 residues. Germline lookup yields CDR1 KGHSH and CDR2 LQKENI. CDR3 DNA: TGTGCCAGCTCACCAAAGATAAGCGGGACAGACGAGCAGTACTTC. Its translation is CASSPKISGTDEQYF.

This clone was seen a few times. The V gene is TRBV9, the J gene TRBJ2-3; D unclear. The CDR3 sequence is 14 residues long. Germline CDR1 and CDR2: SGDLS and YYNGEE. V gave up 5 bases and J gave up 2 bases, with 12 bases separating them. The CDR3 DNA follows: TGTGCCAGCAGTGCCAACCTTCCCACAGATACGCAGTATTTT. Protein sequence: CASSANLPTDTQYF.

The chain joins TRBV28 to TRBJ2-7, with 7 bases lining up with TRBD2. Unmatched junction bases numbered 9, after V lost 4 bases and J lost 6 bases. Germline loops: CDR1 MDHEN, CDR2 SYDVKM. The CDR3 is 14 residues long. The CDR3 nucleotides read TGTGCCAGCAGTTACGGCGGATGGGGGGGCGAGCAGTACTTC. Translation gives CASSYGGWGGEQYF.

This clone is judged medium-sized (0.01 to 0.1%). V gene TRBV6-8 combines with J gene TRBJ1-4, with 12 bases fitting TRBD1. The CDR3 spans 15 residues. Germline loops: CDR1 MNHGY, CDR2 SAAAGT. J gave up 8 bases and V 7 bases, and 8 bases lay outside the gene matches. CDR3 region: CASNEPGTGGEKLFF. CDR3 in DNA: TGTGCCAGCAACGAACCCGGGACAGGGGGCGAAAAACTGTTTTTT.

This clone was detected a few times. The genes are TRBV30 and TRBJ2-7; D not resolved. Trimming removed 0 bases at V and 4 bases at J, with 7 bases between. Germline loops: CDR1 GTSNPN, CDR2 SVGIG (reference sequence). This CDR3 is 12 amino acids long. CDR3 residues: CAWSVGSYEQYF. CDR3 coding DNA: TGTGCCTGGAGTGTTGGTAGTTACGAGCAGTACTTC. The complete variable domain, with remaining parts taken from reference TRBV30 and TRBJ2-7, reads SQTIHQWPATLVQPVGSPLSLECTVEGTSNPNLYWYRQAAGRGLQLLFYSVGIGQISSEVPQNLSASRPQDRQFILSSKKLLLSDSGFYLCAWSVGSYEQYFGPGTRLTVT.

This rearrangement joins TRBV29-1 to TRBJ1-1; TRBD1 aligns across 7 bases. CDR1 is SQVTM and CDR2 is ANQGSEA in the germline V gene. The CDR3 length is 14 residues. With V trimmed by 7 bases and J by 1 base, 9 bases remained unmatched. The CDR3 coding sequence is TGCAGCGCCCAACTCTGGACAGGGAACACTGAAGCTTTCTTT. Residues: CSAQLWTGNTEAFF.

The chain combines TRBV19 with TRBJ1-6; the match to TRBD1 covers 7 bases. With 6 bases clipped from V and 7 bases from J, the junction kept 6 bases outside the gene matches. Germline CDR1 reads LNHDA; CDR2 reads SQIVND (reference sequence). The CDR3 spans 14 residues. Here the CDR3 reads CASRMTGRNSPLHF. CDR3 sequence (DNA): TGTGCCAGTAGGATGACAGGGAGGAATTCACCCCTCCACTTT.

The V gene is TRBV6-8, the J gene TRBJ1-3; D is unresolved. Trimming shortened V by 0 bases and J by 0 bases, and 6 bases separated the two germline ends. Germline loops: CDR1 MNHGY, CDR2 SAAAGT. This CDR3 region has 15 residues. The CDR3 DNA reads TGTGCCAGCAGTTACTCCCCGCACTCTGGAAACACCATATATTTT. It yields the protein CASSYSPHSGNTIYF.

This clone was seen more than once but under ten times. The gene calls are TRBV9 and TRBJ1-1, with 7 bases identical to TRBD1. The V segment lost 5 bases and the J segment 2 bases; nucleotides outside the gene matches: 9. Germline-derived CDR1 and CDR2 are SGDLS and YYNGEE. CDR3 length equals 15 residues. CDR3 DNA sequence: TGTGCCAGCAGTGAGCGGGCAGGGGGTAACACTGAAGCTTTCTTT. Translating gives CASSERAGGNTEAFF.

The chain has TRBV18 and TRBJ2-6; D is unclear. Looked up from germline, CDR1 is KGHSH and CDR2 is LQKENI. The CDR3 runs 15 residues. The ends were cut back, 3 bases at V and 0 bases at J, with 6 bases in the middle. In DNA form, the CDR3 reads TGTGCCAGCTCACCCGTACGCTCTGGGGCCAACGTCCTGACTTTC. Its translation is CASSPVRSGANVLTF. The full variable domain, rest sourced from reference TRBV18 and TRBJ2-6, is NAGVMQNPRHLVRRRGQEARLRCSPMKGHSHVYWYRQLPEEGLKFMVYLQKENIIDESGMPKERFSAEFPKEGPSILRIQQVVRGDSAAYFCASSPVRSGANVLTFGAGSRLTVL.

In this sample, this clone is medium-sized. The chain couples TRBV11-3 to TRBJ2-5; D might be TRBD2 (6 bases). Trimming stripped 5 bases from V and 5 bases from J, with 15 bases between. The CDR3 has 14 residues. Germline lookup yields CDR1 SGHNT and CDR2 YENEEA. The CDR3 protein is CASSLPSSAETQYF. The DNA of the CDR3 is TGTGCCAGCAGCCTACCCTCTAGCGCGGAGACCCAGTACTTC.

CDR3 residues: CASSSGTSGRVNEQFF. In nucleotides, the CDR3 is TGTGCCAGCAGTTCCGGGACTAGCGGGAGGGTCAATGAGCAGTTCTTC. V gene TRBV6-8 combines with J gene TRBJ2-1, with 16 bases identical to TRBD2. CDR3 length equals 16 residues. Trimming cost V 4 bases and J 6 bases; bases outside gene matches: 3. CDR1 is MNHGY, CDR2 SAAAGT, per germline.

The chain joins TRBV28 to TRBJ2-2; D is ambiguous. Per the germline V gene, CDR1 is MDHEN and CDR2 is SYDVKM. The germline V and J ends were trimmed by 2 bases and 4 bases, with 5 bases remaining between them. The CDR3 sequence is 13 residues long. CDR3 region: CASSLGLTGELFF. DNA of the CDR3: TGTGCCAGCAGTTTAGGGCTCACCGGGGAGCTGTTTTTT.